The clone carrying this TCR beta chain has just a few counts. Its antigen is unknown. This specimen belongs to a study of cytomegalovirus exposure and HLA in healthy donors. About the research overall: Unique TCR beta sequences numbering fewer than 130 million came from roughly 180 million T cells in an earlier analysis. For the 300 to 450 genotyped donors, approximately 83% fell within the Caucasian-associated ancestry cluster.

Study findings and constraints: Sequences of the TCR beta chain were said to predict the HLA-A and HLA-B alleles of most subjects accurately. Cytomegalovirus association was assigned to over 150 TCR beta chains.

It was with 60 Vbeta and 13 Jbeta primers that the PCR ran. Generated by immunoSEQ multiplex PCR, the TCRdb table keeps only in-frame clones and is missing some. The sample includes 95,000 to 100,000 clones, less than 10% of them seen just once. V was pared by 4 bases and J by 8 bases, with 15 bases between. The CDR3 totals 15 residues. The germline V gene encodes CDR1 SGHTA and CDR2 FQGNSA. The sample comprised PBMCs. The clonotype was recovered from a middle-aged man in good health and CMV-seropositive. V gene TRBV7-2 combines with J gene TRBJ1-6; tentative D call: TRBD1 (6 bases). Here the CDR3 DNA reads TGTGCCAGCAGCTCCTCGGTAGGGGGTTATTCACCCCTCCACTTT. Translated: CASSSSVGGYSPLHF.